This T cell receptor beta chain was found in a study of blood T cell repertoires in COVID-19. Study context: The study drew acute and convalescent COVID-19 samples from the United States, Italy and Spain. Sources were T cells, B-cell-depleted T cells, or PBMCs; the material itself was cDNA or gDNA.

Only in-frame clones appear in the TCRdb table, and some are missing; sequencing was by immunoSEQ multiplex PCR. Of 110,000 to 150,000 clones listed, around 77% are singletons. There are 17 residues in the CDR3. The germline gives CDR1 MGHDK, CDR2 SYGVNS. The V and J ends lost 0 bases and 3 bases respectively, with 15 bases between them. This clone was detected only once. The rearrangement joins TRBV25-1 to TRBJ2-1; no definite D call. Input material: peripheral blood. The clonotype originates from a man between 50 and 59 years old with active or convalescent COVID-19. The CDR3 coding sequence is TGTGCCAGCAGTGAATATGATCTCAGGCTCTACTACAATGAGCAGTTCTTC. Residues: CASSEYDLRLYYNEQFF. The full variable domain, in which reference TRBV25-1 and TRBJ2-1 provide the parts outside the CDR3, is EADIYQTPRYLVIGTGKKITLECSQTMGHDKMYWYQQDPGMELHLIHYSYGVNSTEKGDLSSESTVSRIRTEHFPLTLESARPSHTSQYLCASSEYDLRLYYNEQFFGPGTRLTVL.